This TCR beta chain comes out of a study of blood T cell repertoires in COVID-19. Whole-study context: COVID-19 samples from acute and convalescent phases originated in the United States, Italy and Spain.

Repertoires were generated with immunoSEQ multiplex PCR, while TCRdb's copy carries only in-frame clones and drops some. The table shows 190,000 or so clones, with around 82% occurring only once. Sample: peripheral blood. This TCR came from a man in his fifties with active or convalescent COVID-19.

The CDR3 DNA follows: TGTGCCAGCAGCGTAGTTGGACTAGCGGTTGATGAGCAGTTCTTC. This translates into CASSVVGLAVDEQFF. V gene TRBV9 combines with J gene TRBJ2-1, with 10 positions matching TRBD2. The junction had 5 bases not matched to a gene; V was cut back by 0 bases and J by 8 bases. Germline values: CDR1 SGDLS, CDR2 YYNGEE. This CDR3 spans 15 amino acids.